The sequence of this T cell receptor (beta chain) was determined in a study of control samples from healthy donors and cancer patients. Assay: immunoSEQ multiplex PCR; the TCRdb copy retains only in-frame clones and omits some. Of around 53,000 clones in the sample, around 87% were seen once. The V gene's germline CDR1 is MDHEN and CDR2 SYDVKM. The CDR3 is 15 residues long. Trimming removed 7 bases at V and 4 bases at J, with 17 bases between. What was sequenced was PBMCs. The sequence was collected from a man aged 55 to 70 with head and neck cancer. This sequence joins TRBV28 and TRBJ1-5; D unresolved. The CDR3 spells CASTRGRAANQPQHF. The CDR3 DNA reads TGTGCCAGCACCCGCGGCCGGGCCGCGAATCAGCCCCAGCATTTT.